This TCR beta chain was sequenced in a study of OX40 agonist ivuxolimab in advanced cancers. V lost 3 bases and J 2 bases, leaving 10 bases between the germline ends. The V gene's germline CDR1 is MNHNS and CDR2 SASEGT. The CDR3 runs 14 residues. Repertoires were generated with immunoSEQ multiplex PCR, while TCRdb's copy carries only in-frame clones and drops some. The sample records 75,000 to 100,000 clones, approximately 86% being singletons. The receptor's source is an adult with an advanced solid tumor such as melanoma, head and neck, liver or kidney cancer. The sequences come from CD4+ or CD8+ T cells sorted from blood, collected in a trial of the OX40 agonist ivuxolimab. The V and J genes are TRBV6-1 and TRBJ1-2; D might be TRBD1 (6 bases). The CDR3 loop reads CASSENQGNYGYTF. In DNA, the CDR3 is TGTGCCAGCAGTGAGAACCAGGGGAACTATGGCTACACCTTC.